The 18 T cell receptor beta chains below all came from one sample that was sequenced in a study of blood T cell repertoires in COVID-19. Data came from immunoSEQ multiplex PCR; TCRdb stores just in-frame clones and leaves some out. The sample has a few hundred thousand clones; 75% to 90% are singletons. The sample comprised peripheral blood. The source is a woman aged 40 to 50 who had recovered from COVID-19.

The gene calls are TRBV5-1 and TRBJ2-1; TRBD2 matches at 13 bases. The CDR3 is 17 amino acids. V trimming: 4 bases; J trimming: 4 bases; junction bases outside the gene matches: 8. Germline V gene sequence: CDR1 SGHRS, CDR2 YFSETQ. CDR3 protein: CASSHGTSGTIYNEQFF. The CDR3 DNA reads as TGCGCCAGCAGCCACGGGACTAGCGGGACGATTTACAATGAGCAGTTCTTC.

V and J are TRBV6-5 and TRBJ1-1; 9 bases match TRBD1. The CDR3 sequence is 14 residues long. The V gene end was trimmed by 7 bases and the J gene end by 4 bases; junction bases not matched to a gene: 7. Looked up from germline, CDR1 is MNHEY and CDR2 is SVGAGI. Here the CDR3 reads CASTPQTGGTEAFF. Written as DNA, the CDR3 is TGTGCCAGCACTCCGCAGACAGGGGGCACTGAAGCTTTCTTT.

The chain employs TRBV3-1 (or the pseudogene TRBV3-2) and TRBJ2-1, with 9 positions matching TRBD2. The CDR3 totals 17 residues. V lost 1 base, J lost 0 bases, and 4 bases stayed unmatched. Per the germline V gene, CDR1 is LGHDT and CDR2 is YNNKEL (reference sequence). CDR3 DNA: TGTGCCAGCAGCCAAGTTGCGGGGGGGAGCTCCTACAATGAGCAGTTCTTC. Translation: CASSQVAGGSSYNEQFF.

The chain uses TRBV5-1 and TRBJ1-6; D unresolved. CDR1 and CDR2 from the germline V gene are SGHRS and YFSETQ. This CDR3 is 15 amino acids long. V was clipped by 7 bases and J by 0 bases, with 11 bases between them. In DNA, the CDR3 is TGCGCCAGCCGGGAGGGCCCCTCCTATAATTCACCCCTCCACTTT. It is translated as CASREGPSYNSPLHF.

The CDR3 nucleotides read TGTGCCAGTAGTTCGGGACTAGCGGGAGGTAGCACAGATACGCAGTATTTT. Its protein is CASSSGLAGGSTDTQYF. The chain carries TRBV19 and TRBJ2-3, with 15 bases matching TRBD2. V lost 5 bases and J lost 0; bases outside the gene matches: 3. The CDR3 extends over 17 amino acids. Germline values: CDR1 LNHDA, CDR2 SQIVND (reference sequence).

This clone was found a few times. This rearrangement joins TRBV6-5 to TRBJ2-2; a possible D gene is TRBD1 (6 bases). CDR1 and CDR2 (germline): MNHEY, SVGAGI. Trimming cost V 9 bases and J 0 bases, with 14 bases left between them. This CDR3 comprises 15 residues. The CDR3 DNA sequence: TGTGCCAGTAAACAGGGAACCCCGAACACCGGGGAGCTGTTTTTT. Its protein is CASKQGTPNTGELFF.

CDR3 nucleotide sequence: TGTGCCAGCAGTGAGACACACAGGGTGTCGGGCACTGAAGCTTTCTTT. This sequence encodes CASSETHRVSGTEAFF. The rearrangement joins TRBV2 to TRBJ1-1; tentative D call: TRBD1 (6 bases). V gave up 3 bases and J gave up 4 bases, with 18 bases separating them. The CDR3 is made up of 16 amino acids. Germline CDR1 SNHLY, CDR2 FYNNEI.

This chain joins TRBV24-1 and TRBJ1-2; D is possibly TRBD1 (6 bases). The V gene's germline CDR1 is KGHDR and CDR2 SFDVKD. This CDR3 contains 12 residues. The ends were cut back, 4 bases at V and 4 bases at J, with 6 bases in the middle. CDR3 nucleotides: TGTGCCACCAGTGAGGACAGCTATGGCTACACCTTC. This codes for CATSEDSYGYTF.

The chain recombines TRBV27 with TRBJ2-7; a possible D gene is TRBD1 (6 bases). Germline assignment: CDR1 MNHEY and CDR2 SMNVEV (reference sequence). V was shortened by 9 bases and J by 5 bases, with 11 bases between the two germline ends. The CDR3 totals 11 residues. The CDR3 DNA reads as TGTGCCAGGTCAACAGGGAACGAGCAGTACGTC. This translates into CARSTGNEQYV.

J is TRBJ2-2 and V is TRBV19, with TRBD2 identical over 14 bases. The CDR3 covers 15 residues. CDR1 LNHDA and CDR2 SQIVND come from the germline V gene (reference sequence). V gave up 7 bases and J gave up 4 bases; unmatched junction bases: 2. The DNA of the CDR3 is TGTGCCAGTACAGGACTAGCGGGGGGCACCGGGGAGCTGTTTTTT. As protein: CASTGLAGGTGELFF.

The CDR3 DNA follows: TGTGCAAGTCGCCATGGGACTAGTTTTAAGGTTTCCGAGCAGTACGTC. As protein: CASRHGTSFKVSEQYV. The J gene is TRBJ2-7, the V gene TRBV12-2; whether TRBD2, the table's D call, matches the DNA was not checked. TRBV12-2 corresponds to a pseudogene. This CDR3 has 16 residues.

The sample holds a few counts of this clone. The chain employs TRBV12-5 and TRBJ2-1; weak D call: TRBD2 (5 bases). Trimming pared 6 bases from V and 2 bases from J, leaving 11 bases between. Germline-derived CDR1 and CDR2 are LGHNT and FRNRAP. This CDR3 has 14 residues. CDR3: CASGSGTAYNEQFF. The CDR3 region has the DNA TGTGCTAGTGGGTCGGGAACAGCCTACAATGAGCAGTTCTTC.

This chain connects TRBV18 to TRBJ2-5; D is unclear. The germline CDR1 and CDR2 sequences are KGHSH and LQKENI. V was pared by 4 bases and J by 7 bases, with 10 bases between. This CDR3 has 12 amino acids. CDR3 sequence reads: CASSLDSGTQYF. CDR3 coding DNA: TGTGCCAGCTCACTGGATTCAGGGACCCAGTACTTC.

The CDR3 protein is CASRDRQGEETQYF. The CDR3 DNA reads as TGCGCCAGCAGGGACAGGCAGGGAGAAGAGACCCAGTACTTC. The V gene is TRBV23-1, the J gene TRBJ2-5; 7 bases fit TRBD1. TRBV23-1 is marked as an open reading frame, function uncertain. This CDR3 is 14 amino acids long. J was trimmed by 3 bases and V by 6 bases; bases with no gene match: 7.

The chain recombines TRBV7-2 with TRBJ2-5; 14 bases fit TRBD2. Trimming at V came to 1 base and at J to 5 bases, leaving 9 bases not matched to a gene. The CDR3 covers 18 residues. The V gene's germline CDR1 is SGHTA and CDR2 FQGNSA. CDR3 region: CASSLGLAGGPVAETQYF. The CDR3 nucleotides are TGTGCCAGCAGCTTAGGACTAGCGGGGGGGCCAGTTGCTGAGACCCAGTACTTC.

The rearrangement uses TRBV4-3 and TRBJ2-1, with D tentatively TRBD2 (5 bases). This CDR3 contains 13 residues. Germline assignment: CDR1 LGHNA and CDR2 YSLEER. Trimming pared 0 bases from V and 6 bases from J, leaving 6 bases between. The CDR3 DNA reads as TGCGCCAGCAGCCAAGAACGGGGCAATGAGCAGTTCTTC. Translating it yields CASSQERGNEQFF.

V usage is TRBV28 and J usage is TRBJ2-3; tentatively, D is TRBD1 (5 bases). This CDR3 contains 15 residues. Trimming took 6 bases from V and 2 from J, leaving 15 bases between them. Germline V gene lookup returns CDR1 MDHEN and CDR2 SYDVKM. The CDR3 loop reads CASSPNQGNTDTQYF. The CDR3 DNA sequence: TGTGCCAGCAGCCCGAACCAGGGTAACACAGATACGCAGTATTTT.

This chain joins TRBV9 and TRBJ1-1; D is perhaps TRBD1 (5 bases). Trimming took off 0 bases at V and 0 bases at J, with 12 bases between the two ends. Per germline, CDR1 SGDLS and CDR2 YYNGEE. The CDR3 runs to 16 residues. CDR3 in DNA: TGTGCCAGCAGCGTAGTCGGACACCAGATGAACACTGAAGCTTTCTTT. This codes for CASSVVGHQMNTEAFF.